Sequencing of this TCR beta chain was carried out in a study of shared clonotypes between healthy human individuals. Naive CD45RA+ and memory CD45RA-negative subsets were split from CD4+ cells. TCRdb keeps only in-frame clones here, not all; method: immunoSEQ multiplex PCR. Among some 1 million clones, approximately 68% were seen once, and the ten largest hold over 1.3%. The length of the CDR3 is 15 residues. The germline V gene has CDR1 MNHEY and CDR2 SMNVEV (reference sequence). The V gene lost 0 bases and the J gene lost 7 bases, with 13 bases spanning the gap. A word on this clone: No antigen is known for it.

General observations from the study: A generally larger estimated richness was seen in naive subsets than in memory subsets. Generation probabilities of non-shared clonotypes were lower (relative to those shared by all four donors).

Source material: memory CD4+ T cells sorted from blood. The subset was: CD45RA-negative fraction. The genes are TRBV27 and TRBJ2-1; perhaps TRBD2 as D (5 bases). The clonotype was recovered from a man between 18 and 35 years old in good health. The CDR3 DNA reads TGTGCCAGCAGTTTATCGCGGACTTCTGGGAATGAGCAGTTCTTC. This encodes CASSLSRTSGNEQFF.